This T cell receptor beta chain was recovered during a study of technical replicates of blood from several donors. Unmatched junction bases numbered 13, after V lost 4 bases and J lost 2 bases. Germline assignment: CDR1 SGHRS and CDR2 YFSETQ. The CDR3 consists of 18 residues. Generated by immunoSEQ multiplex PCR, the TCRdb table keeps only in-frame clones and is missing some. Among fewer than 75,000 clones, roughly 88% were seen once, and the ten largest hold approximately 4.4%. The sequence was obtained from a human donor in good health. Some clones in this sample may be carry-over from other donors' samples. The rearrangement links TRBV5-1 to TRBJ2-7, with 12 nucleotides matching TRBD2. Sequencing was carried out using PBMCs. The CDR3: CASSTTTSGGPSTYEQYF. The DNA of the CDR3 is TGCGCCAGCAGCACAACGACTAGCGGGGGCCCGTCAACCTACGAGCAGTACTTC.